Below are 30 T cell receptor beta chains sequenced from a single sample in a study of blood T cell repertoires in COVID-19. The repertoire was sequenced with immunoSEQ multiplex PCR; TCRdb's copy has only in-frame clones and lacks some. Here the sample spans 120,000 or so clones, roughly 91% being singletons. The specimen was peripheral blood. The receptors come from a human donor in a cohort sampled during active COVID-19.

The V and J genes are TRBV20-1 and TRBJ1-5, with D maybe TRBD1 (5 bases). The germline V and J ends were trimmed by 3 bases and 4 bases, with 16 bases remaining between them. The CDR3 loop spans 15 amino acids. Germline V gene data show CDR1 as DFQATT and CDR2 as SNEGSKA (reference sequence). The CDR3 reads CSASRRRGSNQPQHF. Written as DNA, the CDR3 is TGCAGTGCTAGTCGGCGGCGGGGGTCAAATCAGCCCCAGCATTTT.

V gene TRBV7-9 combines with J gene TRBJ2-7; 9 bases match TRBD1. In germline, CDR1 is SEHNR, CDR2 FQNEAQ (reference sequence). The CDR3 is made up of 12 amino acids. V was clipped by 5 bases and J by 6 bases; unmatched bases: 2. This chain's CDR3 is CASSAQGAEQYF. CDR3 in DNA: TGTGCCAGCAGCGCACAGGGGGCCGAGCAGTACTTC. The entire variable domain, with the rest obtained from reference TRBV7-9 and TRBJ2-7, is as follows: DTGVSQNPRHKITKRGQNVTFRCDPISEHNRLYWYRQTLGQGPEFLTYFQNEAQLEKSRLLSDRFSAERPKGSFSTLEIQRTEQGDSAMYLCASSAQGAEQYFGPGTRLTVT.

The chain recombines TRBV5-1 with TRBJ1-4; a possible D gene is TRBD1 (5 bases). Trimming cost V 0 bases and J 3 bases, with 15 bases left between them. The germline V gene has CDR1 SGHRS and CDR2 YFSETQ. The CDR3 totals 17 residues. The chain's CDR3 is CASSLGVSGGSNEKLFF. DNA for the CDR3: TGCGCCAGCAGCTTGGGGGTCTCGGGGGGATCTAATGAAAAACTGTTTTTT.

This chain joins TRBV7-8 and TRBJ2-1, with TRBD2 identical over 14 bases. The V segment lost 5 bases and the J segment 9 bases; nucleotides outside the gene matches: 6. Germline CDR1 is SGHVS and CDR2 is FQNEAQ. The CDR3 sequence is 15 residues long. The CDR3 protein is CASSLGLAGAGEQFF. The DNA for the CDR3 is TGTGCCAGCAGCCTGGGACTAGCGGGGGCCGGTGAGCAGTTCTTC.

This chain links TRBV3-1 (or the pseudogene TRBV3-2) with TRBJ2-1; 14 nucleotides align to TRBD2. V lost 5 bases to trimming and J lost 5 bases; unmatched junction nucleotides: 5. In germline, CDR1 is LGHDT, CDR2 YNNKEL (reference sequence). The CDR3 has 16 amino acids. CDR3 in amino acids: CASSVPGLAGDNEQFF. The CDR3 nucleotides read TGTGCCAGCAGCGTCCCGGGACTAGCGGGGGACAATGAGCAGTTCTTC.

Here the CDR3 reads CASRQGYNTGELFF. CDR3 DNA sequence: TGTGCCAGCAGGCAGGGATACAACACCGGGGAGCTGTTTTTT. V is TRBV7-2 and J is TRBJ2-2; weak D call: TRBD1 (5 bases). CDR3 length equals 14 residues. The V end was cut by 6 bases, the J end by 2 bases, with 10 bases between. The germline V gene has CDR1 SGHTA and CDR2 FQGNSA.

As regards this clone: A read error may account for a junction end that differs from germline. CDR3 sequence: CASSLTGTGMPNEQFF. The CDR3 DNA reads as TGTGCTAGCAGCTTAACAGGTACAGGGATGCCAAATGAGCAGTTCTTC. J is TRBJ2-1 and V is TRBV7-7; possibly TRBD1 for D (6 bases). The CDR3 has 16 amino acids. Germline V CDR1 and CDR2: SSHAT, FNYEAQ (reference sequence).

The chain combines TRBV20-1 with TRBJ2-7; 10 bases fit TRBD2. The CDR3 sequence is 14 residues long. In germline, CDR1 is DFQATT, CDR2 SNEGSKA (reference sequence). V was clipped by 3 bases and J by 5 bases; unmatched bases: 7. The CDR3 is CSASIPSGGHEQYF. CDR3 in DNA: TGCAGTGCTAGTATTCCTAGCGGGGGACACGAGCAGTACTTC.

The chain employs TRBV28 and TRBJ2-6, with D possibly TRBD2 on 6 matching bases. V was shortened by 3 bases and J by 0 bases, with 12 bases between the two germline ends. CDR1 and CDR2 (germline): MDHEN, SYDVKM. There are 17 residues in the CDR3. In DNA, the CDR3 is TGTGCCAGCAGTTTGTCGGGACTTCGCTCTGGGGCCAACGTCCTGACTTTC. Translated, it gives CASSLSGLRSGANVLTF.

The sample holds one count of this clone. The chain couples TRBV18 to TRBJ1-1; 7 bases align to TRBD1. The CDR3 covers 15 residues. V gave up 5 bases and J gave up 1 base; unmatched junction bases: 7. The germline gives CDR1 KGHSH, CDR2 LQKENI. The CDR3 DNA is TGTGCCAGCTCATCTACGGGACAGCAGAACACTGAAGCTTTCTTT. Encoded protein: CASSSTGQQNTEAFF. Using reference TRBV18 and TRBJ1-1 for the parts outside the CDR3, the full variable domain is NAGVMQNPRHLVRRRGQEARLRCSPMKGHSHVYWYRQLPEEGLKFMVYLQKENIIDESGMPKERFSAEFPKEGPSILRIQQVVRGDSAAYFCASSSTGQQNTEAFFGQGTRLTVV.

The V call is TRBV5-5, the J call TRBJ2-5; D perhaps matches TRBD2 (6 bases). The CDR3 runs to 15 residues. V was pared by 0 bases and J by 4 bases, with 13 bases between. From germline, CDR1 is SGHKS and CDR2 YYEKEE (reference sequence). For the CDR3, the DNA is TGTGCCAGCAGCTTGGGAGGAGGGGCATTAGAGACCCAGTACTTC. Amino acids: CASSLGGGALETQYF.

This clone was found once. V gene TRBV19 combines with J gene TRBJ2-3; D uncertain. V dropped 4 bases and J dropped 5 bases, with 10 bases sitting between them. Per the germline V gene, CDR1 is LNHDA and CDR2 is SQIVND (reference sequence). The CDR3 consists of 13 residues. This CDR3 reads CASSSSSVDTQYF. In DNA form, the CDR3 reads TGTGCCAGTAGTAGTTCTTCCGTAGATACGCAGTATTTT.

This clone has a single count. The rearrangement uses TRBV3-1 (or the pseudogene TRBV3-2) and TRBJ2-5, with 12 positions matching TRBD2. Losses at the gene ends were 6 bases for V and 4 bases for J; bases not matched to a gene: 9. This CDR3 comprises 16 residues. Germline lookup yields CDR1 LGHDT and CDR2 YNNKEL (reference sequence). DNA for the CDR3: TGTGCCAGCAGGCTGACTAGCGGGGGTGCGGGAGAGACCCAGTACTTC. Its translation: CASRLTSGGAGETQYF.

The rearrangement joins TRBV9 to TRBJ2-1, with a possible D match to TRBD2 (6 bases). Trimming removed 4 bases at V and 0 bases at J, with 26 bases between. The germline gives CDR1 SGDLS, CDR2 YYNGEE. The CDR3 sequence is 20 residues long. The CDR3 is CASSPVHVAAGLSSYNEQFF. In DNA, the CDR3 is TGTGCCAGCAGCCCCGTTCATGTAGCGGCGGGTCTAAGCTCCTACAATGAGCAGTTCTTC. Filled out from reference TRBV9 and TRBJ2-1, the complete variable domain reads DSGVTQTPKHLITATGQRVTLRCSPRSGDLSVYWYQQSLDQGLQFLIQYYNGEERAKGNILERFSAQQFPDLHSELNLSSLELGDSALYFCASSPVHVAAGLSSYNEQFFGPGTRLTVL.

J is TRBJ1-1 and V is TRBV25-1; TRBD1 agrees at 11 bases. Germline V gene sequence: CDR1 MGHDK, CDR2 SYGVNS. CDR3 length: 15 residues. After removal of 3 bases from V and 3 bases from J, the junction contained 3 bases not matched to a gene. The CDR3 sequence is CASSDPGQGDTEAFF. The CDR3 DNA follows: TGTGCCAGCAGTGACCCGGGACAGGGGGACACTGAAGCTTTCTTT.

The rearrangement joins TRBV28 to TRBJ2-1; weak D call: TRBD2 (5 bases). This CDR3 region has 17 residues. Trimming removed 5 bases from V and 8 bases from J, with 25 bases in between. CDR1 is MDHEN and CDR2 is SYDVKM in the germline V gene. The CDR3 bases are TGTGCCAGCAGTGCCCAGGTACTAGGTAACTGGCGCGATGAGCAGTTCTTC. The encoded protein is CASSAQVLGNWRDEQFF. Complete variable domain (other parts from reference TRBV28 and TRBJ2-1): DVKVTQSSRYLVKRTGEKVFLECVQDMDHENMFWYRQDPGLGLRLIYFSYDVKMKEKGDIPEGYSVSREKKERFSLILESASTNQTSMYLCASSAQVLGNWRDEQFFGPGTRLTVL.

CDR3 sequence (DNA): TGTGCCAGCAGCTTGTTGGGGCAAACTAACTATGGCTACACCTTC. Its translation: CASSLLGQTNYGYTF. The chain recombines TRBV5-5 with TRBJ1-2; D is perhaps TRBD1 (5 bases). V was cut by 1 base and J by 0 bases, with 10 bases left in between. Per germline, CDR1 SGHKS and CDR2 YYEKEE (reference sequence). The CDR3 spans 15 residues.

This chain uses TRBV5-4 with TRBJ2-1; the D is unclear. Trimming shortened V by 0 bases and J by 3 bases, and 10 bases separated the two germline ends. The CDR3 length is 15 residues. Germline V gene lookup returns CDR1 SGHNT and CDR2 YYREEE (reference sequence). The CDR3 nucleotides are TGTGCCAGCAGCTTGGCCGCGTCCAACTACAATGAGCAGTTCTTC. This gives the protein CASSLAASNYNEQFF. Together with reference TRBV5-4 and TRBJ2-1, the CDR3 gives the full variable domain: ETGVTQSPTHLIKTRGQQVTLRCSSQSGHNTVSWYQQALGQGPQFIFQYYREEENGRGNFPPRFSGLQFPNYSSELNVNALELDDSALYLCASSLAASNYNEQFFGPGTRLTVL.

CDR3 DNA: TGTGCCAGCAGCGTAGAAGCGGGGGGGCTCACAGATACGCAGTATTTT. Translation gives CASSVEAGGLTDTQYF. This chain uses TRBV9 with TRBJ2-3; 10 bases map to TRBD2. J was trimmed by 2 bases and V by 0 bases; bases with no gene match: 3. CDR1 SGDLS and CDR2 YYNGEE come from the germline V gene. The CDR3 loop spans 16 amino acids.

The V and J genes are TRBV5-4 and TRBJ2-5, with TRBD2 matching over 9 bases. Per germline, CDR1 SGHNT and CDR2 YYREEE (reference sequence). The junction had 15 bases not matched to a gene; V was cut back by 4 bases and J by 5 bases. This CDR3 is 17 amino acids long. CDR3 residues: CASSGGGSGGIRETQYF. The CDR3 DNA follows: TGTGCCAGCAGCGGCGGGGGCAGCGGGGGGATCCGGGAGACCCAGTACTTC.

V gene TRBV21-1 combines with J gene TRBJ2-1; no check of the table's D call, TRBD2, against the DNA was made. TRBV21-1 is labeled a pseudogene. The CDR3 sequence is 13 residues long. The CDR3 region is CASSAQTSGQQFF. CDR3 bases: TGTGCCAGCAGCGCCCAGACTAGCGGCCAGCAGTTCTTC.

The CDR3 region is CASSPMMDRVVDGYTF. Written as DNA, the CDR3 is TGTGCCAGCTCACCTATGATGGACAGGGTGGTGGATGGCTACACCTTC. V usage is TRBV18 and J usage is TRBJ1-2; 8 bases are a match to TRBD1. This CDR3 has 16 amino acids. CDR1 is KGHSH and CDR2 is LQKENI in the germline V gene. Losses at the gene ends were 3 bases for V and 6 bases for J; bases not matched to a gene: 12.

This chain uses TRBV7-9 with TRBJ2-1; TRBD2 is a possible D gene (6 bases). Deletions cut 4 bases from V and 0 bases from J, with 19 bases between. CDR1 SEHNR and CDR2 FQNEAQ come from the germline V gene (reference sequence). The CDR3 sequence is 18 residues long. The DNA of the CDR3 is TGTGCCAGCAGCTCCACGGGTAGCGGTTTGAGCTCCTACAATGAGCAGTTCTTC. Amino acids: CASSSTGSGLSSYNEQFF.

The chain uses TRBV19 and TRBJ1-6; D might be TRBD1 (6 bases). There are 16 residues in the CDR3. The germline V and J ends were trimmed by 3 bases and 5 bases, with 14 bases remaining between them. Germline loops: CDR1 LNHDA, CDR2 SQIVND (reference sequence). In DNA, the CDR3 is TGTGCCAGTAGTATCGGGGGGCGGAAGAATAATTCACCCCTCCACTTT. It codes for CASSIGGRKNNSPLHF.

V is TRBV6-1 and J is TRBJ1-2; TRBD1 matches at 7 bases. Germline values: CDR1 MNHNS, CDR2 SASEGT. V lost 3 bases, J lost 4 bases, and 2 bases stayed unmatched. The CDR3 is 13 amino acids. CDR3 loop: CASSEGQLYGYTF. For the CDR3, the DNA is TGTGCCAGCAGTGAGGGACAGCTCTATGGCTACACCTTC.

The chain recombines TRBV6-5 with TRBJ1-2; D not resolved. V was clipped by 0 bases and J by 5 bases, with 7 bases between them. The V gene's germline CDR1 is MNHEY and CDR2 SVGAGI. The CDR3 has 13 amino acids. The CDR3 sequence is CASSYSPRYGYTF. The CDR3 DNA sequence: TGTGCCAGCAGTTACTCCCCGCGATATGGCTACACCTTC.

V is TRBV10-2 and J is TRBJ2-1; 12 bases are a match to TRBD2. V was clipped by 0 bases and J by 6 bases; unmatched bases: 6. This CDR3 has 17 amino acids. Germline values: CDR1 WSHSY, CDR2 SAAADI. In DNA form, the CDR3 reads TGCGCCAGCAGTGAGTCATACCGGACTAGCGGGACCAATGAGCAGTTCTTC. As protein: CASSESYRTSGTNEQFF.

The V call is TRBV28, the J call TRBJ1-2; D might be TRBD1 (6 bases). CDR3 length equals 15 residues. V gave up 5 bases and J gave up 4 bases, with 17 bases separating them. CDR1 is MDHEN and CDR2 is SYDVKM in the germline V gene. This CDR3 reads CASSDNQGLGYGYTF. The CDR3 bases are TGTGCCAGCAGTGACAACCAGGGGCTCGGCTATGGCTACACCTTC.

This clone was seen once. The chain joins TRBV6-1 to TRBJ2-1; 7 bases align to TRBD2. Germline values: CDR1 MNHNS, CDR2 SASEGT. V dropped 0 bases and J dropped 2; count of bases not matched to a gene: 1. The CDR3 totals 15 residues. For the CDR3, the DNA is TGTGCCAGCAGTGAAGCGGGGACTACCTACAATGAGCAGTTCTTC. Its protein product is CASSEAGTTYNEQFF.

V gene TRBV28 combines with J gene TRBJ2-3, with D perhaps matching TRBD2 (6 bases). The CDR3 extends over 14 amino acids. Germline loops: CDR1 MDHEN, CDR2 SYDVKM. Trimming left V 6 bases short and J 2 bases short, with 12 bases between. The CDR3 coding sequence is TGTGCCAGCAGGAGGAGGGCTGTCACAGATACGCAGTATTTT. Translation: CASRRRAVTDTQYF.